This T cell receptor (beta chain) was sequenced during a study of blood T cells in healthy people across ages. CDR1 and CDR2 (germline): MNHEY, SMNVEV (reference sequence). The CDR3 contains 19 residues. A second 7 to 11 cycle PCR used barcoded and J-beta primers. Each CDR3 protein gets one entry after TCRdb re-called the 5' RACE reads with MiXCR. The sample lists 1.5 million to 2 million distinct CDR3 sequences; around half were seen once. Whole-study results and caveats: Those diversity estimates obtained from one million T cells were thought to be underestimates. Versus aged donors, long-lived donors had higher diversity and more naive CD4+ cells.

With respect to this clonotype: Its antigen remains unidentified.

The clonotype comes from a woman aged 40 to 50 in good health. V usage is TRBV27 and J usage is TRBJ2-5, with TRBD1 identical over 9 bases. The end of the DNA fits TRBJ2-7 better, so the J call may be wrong. The sequencing sample was made of blood. CDR3: CASSYLFSRGTGSFYEQYF. CDR3 sequence (DNA): TGTGCCAGCAGTTATTTATTTAGCCGCGGGACAGGGTCCTTCTACGAGCAGTACTTC.